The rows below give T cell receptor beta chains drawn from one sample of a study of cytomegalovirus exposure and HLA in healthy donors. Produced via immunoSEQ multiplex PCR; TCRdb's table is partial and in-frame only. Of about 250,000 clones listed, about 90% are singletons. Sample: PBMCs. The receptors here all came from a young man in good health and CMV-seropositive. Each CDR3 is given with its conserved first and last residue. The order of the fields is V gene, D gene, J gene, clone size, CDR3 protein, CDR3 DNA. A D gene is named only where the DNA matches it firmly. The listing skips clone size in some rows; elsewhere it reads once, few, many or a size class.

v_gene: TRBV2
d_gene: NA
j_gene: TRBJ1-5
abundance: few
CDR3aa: CASKGEGNQPQHF
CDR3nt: TGTGCCAGCAAAGGGGAAGGCAATCAGCCCCAGCATTTT

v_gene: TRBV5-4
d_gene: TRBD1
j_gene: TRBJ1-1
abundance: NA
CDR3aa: CASSLGGTGNTEAFF
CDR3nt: TGTGCCAGCAGCTTGGGAGGGACAGGGAACACTGAAGCTTTCTTT

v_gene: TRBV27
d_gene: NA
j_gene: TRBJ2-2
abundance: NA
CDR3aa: CASSFHGRQYTGELFF
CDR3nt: TGTGCCAGCAGTTTCCATGGCCGACAGTACACCGGGGAGCTGTTTTTT

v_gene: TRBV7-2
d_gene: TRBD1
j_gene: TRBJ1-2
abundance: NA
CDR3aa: CASSPRGGGDYGYTF
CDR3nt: TGTGCCAGCAGCCCCCGGGGAGGGGGCGACTATGGCTACACCTTC

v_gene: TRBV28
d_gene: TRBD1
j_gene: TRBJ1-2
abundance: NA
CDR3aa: CASSTPGQDSFGYTF
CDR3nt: TGTGCCAGCAGTACCCCGGGACAGGACTCCTTCGGCTACACCTTC

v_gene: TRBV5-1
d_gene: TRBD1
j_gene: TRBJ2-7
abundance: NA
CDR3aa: CASSFRTGDSHEQYF
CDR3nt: TGCGCCAGCAGCTTCAGGACAGGAGATTCGCACGAGCAGTACTTC

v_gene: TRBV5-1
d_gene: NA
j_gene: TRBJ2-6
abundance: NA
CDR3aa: CASSSITSGANVLTF
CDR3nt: TGCGCCAGCAGCTCTATAACCTCTGGGGCCAACGTCCTGACTTTC

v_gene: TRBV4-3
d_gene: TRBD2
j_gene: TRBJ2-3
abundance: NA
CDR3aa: CASSPGGAGDTQYF
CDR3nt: TGCGCCAGCAGCCCCGGGGGGGCCGGGGATACGCAGTATTTT

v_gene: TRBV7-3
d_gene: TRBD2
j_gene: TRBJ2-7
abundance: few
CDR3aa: CASSLWPTSGYEQYF
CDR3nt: TGTGCCAGCAGCTTATGGCCGACTAGCGGCTACGAGCAGTACTTC

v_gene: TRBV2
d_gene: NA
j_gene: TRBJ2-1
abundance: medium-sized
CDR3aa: CASSEEATRNEQFF
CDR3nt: TGTGCCAGCAGTGAAGAAGCAACTCGGAATGAGCAGTTCTTC

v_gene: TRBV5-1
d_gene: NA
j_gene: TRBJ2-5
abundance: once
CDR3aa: CASSLAGLAASQETQYF
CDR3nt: TGCGCCAGCAGCTTGGCCGGGCTAGCTGCGAGCCAAGAGACCCAGTACTTC

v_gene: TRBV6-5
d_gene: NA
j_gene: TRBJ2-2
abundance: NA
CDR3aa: CASSYSLQSGTGELFF
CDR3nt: TGTGCCAGCAGTTACTCGTTACAGAGTGGCACCGGGGAGCTGTTTTTT

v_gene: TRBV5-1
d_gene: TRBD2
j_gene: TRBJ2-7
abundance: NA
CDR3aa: CASRNSGRADEQYF
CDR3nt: TGCGCCAGCAGGAATAGCGGGAGGGCCGACGAGCAGTACTTC

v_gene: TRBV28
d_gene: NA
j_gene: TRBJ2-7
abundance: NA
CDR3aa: CASSTWGRRTYEQYF
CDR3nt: TGTGCCAGCAGCACTTGGGGGAGAAGAACCTACGAGCAGTACTTC

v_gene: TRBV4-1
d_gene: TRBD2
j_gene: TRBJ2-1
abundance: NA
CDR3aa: CASSQHPGLANSYNEQFF
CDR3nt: TGCGCCAGCAGCCAACATCCGGGACTAGCGAACTCCTACAATGAGCAGTTCTTC

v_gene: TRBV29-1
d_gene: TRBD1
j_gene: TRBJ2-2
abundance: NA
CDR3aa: CSAEGDRDGELFF
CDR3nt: TGCAGCGCCGAGGGGGACAGGGACGGGGAGCTGTTTTTT

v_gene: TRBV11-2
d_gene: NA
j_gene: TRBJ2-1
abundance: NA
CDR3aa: CASSRGAVGRYNEQFF
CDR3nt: TGTGCCAGCAGCAGGGGAGCCGTCGGGCGTTACAATGAGCAGTTCTTC

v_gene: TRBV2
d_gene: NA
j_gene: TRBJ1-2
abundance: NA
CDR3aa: CASSESLYGYTF
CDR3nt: TGTGCCAGCAGTGAATCCCTCTATGGCTACACCTTC

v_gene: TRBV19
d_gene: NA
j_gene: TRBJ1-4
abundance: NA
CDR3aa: CASSIVTGQATNEKLFF
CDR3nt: TGTGCCAGTAGTATAGTGACAGGCCAAGCAACTAATGAAAAACTGTTTTTT

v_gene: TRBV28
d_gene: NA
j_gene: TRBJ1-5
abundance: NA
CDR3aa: CASSLGSYSNQPQHF
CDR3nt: TGTGCCAGCAGTTTAGGAAGTTATAGCAATCAGCCCCAGCATTTT

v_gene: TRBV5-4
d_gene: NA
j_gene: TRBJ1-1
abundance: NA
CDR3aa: CASRSGRNTEAFF
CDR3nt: TGTGCCAGCAGGAGCGGACGGAACACTGAAGCTTTCTTT

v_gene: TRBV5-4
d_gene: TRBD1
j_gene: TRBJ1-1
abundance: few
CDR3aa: CASSPGQRNTEAFF
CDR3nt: TGTGCCAGCAGCCCGGGACAGAGGAACACTGAAGCTTTCTTT

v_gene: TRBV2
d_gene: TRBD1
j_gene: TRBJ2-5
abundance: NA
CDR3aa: CASSPSLTGQLETQYF
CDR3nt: TGTGCCAGCAGTCCAAGCCTGACAGGGCAGTTGGAGACCCAGTACTTC

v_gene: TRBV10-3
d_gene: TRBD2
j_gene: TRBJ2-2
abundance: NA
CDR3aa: CAISESRGTSGSVSGELFF
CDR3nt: TGTGCCATCAGTGAGTCGCGGGGGACTAGCGGGAGTGTTAGCGGGGAGCTGTTTTTT

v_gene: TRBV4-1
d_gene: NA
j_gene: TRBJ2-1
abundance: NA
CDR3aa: CASSLQGGRTTYNEQFF
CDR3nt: TGCGCCAGCAGCCTCCAAGGAGGCAGGACGACCTACAATGAGCAGTTCTTC

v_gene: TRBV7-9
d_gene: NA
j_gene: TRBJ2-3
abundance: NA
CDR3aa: CASSLVADGTQYF
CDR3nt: TGTGCCAGCAGCTTAGTCGCGGACGGTACGCAGTATTTT

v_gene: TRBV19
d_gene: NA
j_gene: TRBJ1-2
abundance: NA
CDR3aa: CASRTDGANYGYTF
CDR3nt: TGTGCCAGTAGGACGGACGGAGCTAACTATGGCTACACCTTC

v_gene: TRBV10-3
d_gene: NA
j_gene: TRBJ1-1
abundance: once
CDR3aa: CAIKVSDGGMNTEAFF
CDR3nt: TGTGCCATCAAGGTATCTGACGGGGGGATGAACACTGAAGCTTTCTTT

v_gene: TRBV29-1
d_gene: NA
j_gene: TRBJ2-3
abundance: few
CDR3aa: CSVEAGSTDTQYF
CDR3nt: TGCAGCGTTGAGGCAGGGAGCACAGATACGCAGTATTTT

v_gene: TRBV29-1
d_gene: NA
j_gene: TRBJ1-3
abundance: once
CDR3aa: CSVEGGNTIYF
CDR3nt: TGCAGCGTTGAGGGTGGAAACACCATATATTTT